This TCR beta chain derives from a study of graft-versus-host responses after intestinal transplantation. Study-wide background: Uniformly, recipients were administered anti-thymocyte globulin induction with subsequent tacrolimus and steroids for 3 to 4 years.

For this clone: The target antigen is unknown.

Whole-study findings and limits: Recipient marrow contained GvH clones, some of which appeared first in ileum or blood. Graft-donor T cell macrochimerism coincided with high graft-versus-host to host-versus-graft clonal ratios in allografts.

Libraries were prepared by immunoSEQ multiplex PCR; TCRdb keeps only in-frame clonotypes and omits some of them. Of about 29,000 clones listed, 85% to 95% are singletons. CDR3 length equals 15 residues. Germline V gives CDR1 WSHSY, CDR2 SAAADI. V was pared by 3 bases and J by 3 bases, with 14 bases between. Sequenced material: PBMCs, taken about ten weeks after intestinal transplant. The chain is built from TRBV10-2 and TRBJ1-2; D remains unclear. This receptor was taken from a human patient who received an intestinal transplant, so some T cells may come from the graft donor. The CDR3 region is CASSDSGSRDYGYTF. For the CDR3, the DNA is TGCGCCAGCAGTGACTCAGGATCCCGGGACTATGGCTACACCTTC.